Given below is one T cell receptor beta chain in context. The data were taken from a study of blood T cell repertoires in COVID-19. The Seattle site enrolled patients during active infection and followed them longitudinally. With V trimmed by 4 bases and J by 0 bases, 10 bases remained unmatched. The CDR3 spans 16 residues. Germline-derived CDR1 and CDR2 are SGHNT and YYREEE (reference sequence). Source study methods: Scientists estimated how many nucleated cells there were by amplifying reference gene primers. TCRdb's copy holds only in-frame clones and misses some; the assay was immunoSEQ multiplex PCR. The DNA was the basis for D and trimming; V, J and clone size are from that table. The profile covers 300,000 to 350,000 clones, with roughly 87% appearing a single time and 3.5% to 4% taken by the ten largest.

The chain combines TRBV5-4 with TRBJ2-7, with TRBD1 matching 7 bases. The receptor's source is a woman aged 60-75 years with COVID-19, enrolled during active disease. The sequenced sample was peripheral blood. The CDR3 loop is CASSKRDRPSSYEQYF. DNA for the CDR3: TGTGCCAGCAGCAAACGGGACAGACCGAGCTCCTACGAGCAGTACTTC.